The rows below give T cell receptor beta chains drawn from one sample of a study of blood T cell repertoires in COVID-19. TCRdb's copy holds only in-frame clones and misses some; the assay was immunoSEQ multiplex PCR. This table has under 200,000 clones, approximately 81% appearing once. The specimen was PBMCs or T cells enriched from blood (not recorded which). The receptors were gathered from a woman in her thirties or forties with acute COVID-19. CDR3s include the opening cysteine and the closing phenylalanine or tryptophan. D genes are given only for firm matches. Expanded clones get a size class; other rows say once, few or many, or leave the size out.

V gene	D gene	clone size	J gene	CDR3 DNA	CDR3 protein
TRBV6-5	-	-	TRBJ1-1	TGTGCCAGCAGTTACTTATTAAACACTGAAGCTTTCTTT	CASSYLLNTEAFF
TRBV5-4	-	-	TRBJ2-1	TGTGCCAGCAGCACGGGACTTAACAATGAGCAGTTCTTC	CASSTGLNNEQFF
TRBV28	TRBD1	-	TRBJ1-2	TGTGCCAGCAGCCCAGGGGGCGCCAGGTATGGCTACACCTTC	CASSPGGARYGYTF
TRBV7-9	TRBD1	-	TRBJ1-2	TGTGCCAGCAGCCCCGGACAGGGTGGGTATGGCTACACCTTC	CASSPGQGGYGYTF
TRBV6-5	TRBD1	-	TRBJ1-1	TGTGCCAGCAGTTCCGGACAGGTACCTGAAGCTTTCTTT	CASSSGQVPEAFF
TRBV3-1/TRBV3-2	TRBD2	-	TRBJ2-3	TGTGCCAGCAGCTGGACTAGCGGCACAGATACGCAGTATTTT	CASSWTSGTDTQYF
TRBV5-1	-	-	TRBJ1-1	TGCGCCAGCAGCTTGGACAGGGTAGGACTGGGAGCTTTCTTT	CASSLDRVGLGAFF
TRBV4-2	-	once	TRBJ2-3	TGTGCCAGCAGCCAAAGCGGTATCACAGATACGCAGTATTTT	CASSQSGITDTQYF
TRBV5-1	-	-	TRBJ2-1	TGCGCCAGCAGGGAGGGACTTGAGCCCCACAATGAGCAGTTCTTC	CASREGLEPHNEQFF
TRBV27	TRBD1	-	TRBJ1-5	TGTGCCAGCAGTGACAGGGGATTCAATCAGCCCCAGCATTTT	CASSDRGFNQPQHF
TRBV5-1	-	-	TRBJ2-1	TGCGCCAGCAGCTTGACACAGGCTATAGCCAATGAGCAGTTCTTC	CASSLTQAIANEQFF
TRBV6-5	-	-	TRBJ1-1	TGTGCCAGCAGTTATTCGATTACGAGGCCTGAAGCTTTCTTT	CASSYSITRPEAFF